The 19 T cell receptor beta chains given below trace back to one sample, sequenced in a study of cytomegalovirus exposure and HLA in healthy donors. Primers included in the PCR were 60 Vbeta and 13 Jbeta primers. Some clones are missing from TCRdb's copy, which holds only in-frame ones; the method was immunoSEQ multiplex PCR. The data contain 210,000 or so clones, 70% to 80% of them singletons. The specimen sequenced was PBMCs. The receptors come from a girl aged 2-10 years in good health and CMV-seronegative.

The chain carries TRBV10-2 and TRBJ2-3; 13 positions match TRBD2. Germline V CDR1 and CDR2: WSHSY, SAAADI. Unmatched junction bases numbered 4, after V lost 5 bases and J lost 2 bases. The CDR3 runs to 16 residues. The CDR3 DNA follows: TGCGCCAGCAGTAGGGGACTAGCGGGGAACACAGATACGCAGTATTTT. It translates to CASSRGLAGNTDTQYF.

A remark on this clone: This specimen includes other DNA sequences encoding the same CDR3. The CDR3 region has the DNA TGTGCCAGCAGCCTGGACAGTTATGGCTACACCTTC. Translating it yields CASSLDSYGYTF. The V and J genes are TRBV5-4 and TRBJ1-2; perhaps TRBD1 as D (6 bases). CDR1 and CDR2 from the germline V gene are SGHNT and YYREEE (reference sequence). The CDR3 covers 12 residues. The ends were cut back, 4 bases at V and 5 bases at J, with 9 bases in the middle.

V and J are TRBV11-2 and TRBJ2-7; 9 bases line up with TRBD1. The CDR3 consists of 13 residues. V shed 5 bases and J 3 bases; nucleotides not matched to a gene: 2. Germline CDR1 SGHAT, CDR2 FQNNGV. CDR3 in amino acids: CASSLDRGYEQYF. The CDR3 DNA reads TGTGCCAGCAGCCTGGACAGGGGCTACGAGCAGTACTTC.

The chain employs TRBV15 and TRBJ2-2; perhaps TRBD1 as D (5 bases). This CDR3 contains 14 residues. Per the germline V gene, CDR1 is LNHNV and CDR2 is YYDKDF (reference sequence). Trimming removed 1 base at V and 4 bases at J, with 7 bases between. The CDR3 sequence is CATSRGQRTGELFF. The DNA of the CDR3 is TGTGCCACCAGCAGAGGACAGCGCACCGGGGAGCTGTTTTTT.

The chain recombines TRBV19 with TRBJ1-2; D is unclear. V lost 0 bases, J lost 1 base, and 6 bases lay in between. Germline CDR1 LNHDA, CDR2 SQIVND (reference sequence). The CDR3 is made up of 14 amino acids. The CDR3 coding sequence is TGTGCCAGTAGTATAGAACAAAGTAACTATGGCTACACCTTC. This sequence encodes CASSIEQSNYGYTF.

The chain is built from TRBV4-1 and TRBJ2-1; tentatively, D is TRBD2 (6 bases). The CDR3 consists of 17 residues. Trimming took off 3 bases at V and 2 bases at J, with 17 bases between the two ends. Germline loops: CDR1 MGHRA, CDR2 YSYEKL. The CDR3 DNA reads TGCGCCAGCAGCCACCCGGTTGGGCGCGGGACCTACAATGAGCAGTTCTTC. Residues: CASSHPVGRGTYNEQFF.

The CDR3 is CASSYSGTERNTIYF. CDR3 in DNA: TGTGCCAGCAGTTATTCCGGGACAGAAAGAAACACCATATATTTT. The chain joins TRBV6-5 to TRBJ1-3, with 7 positions matching TRBD1. V lost 3 bases and J lost 5; bases outside the gene matches: 7. The germline V gene encodes CDR1 MNHEY and CDR2 SVGAGI. This CDR3 has 15 amino acids.

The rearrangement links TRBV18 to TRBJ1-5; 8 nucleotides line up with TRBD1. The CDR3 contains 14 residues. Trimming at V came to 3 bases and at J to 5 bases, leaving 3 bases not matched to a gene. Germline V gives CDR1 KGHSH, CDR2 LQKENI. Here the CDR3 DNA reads TGTGCCAGCTCACCTGGGACAGGATATCAGCCCCAGCATTTT. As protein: CASSPGTGYQPQHF.

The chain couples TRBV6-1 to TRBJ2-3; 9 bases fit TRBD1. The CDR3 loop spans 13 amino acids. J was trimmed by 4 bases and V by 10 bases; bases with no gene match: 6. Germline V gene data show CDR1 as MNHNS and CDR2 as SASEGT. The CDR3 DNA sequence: TGTGCCACAAACAGGGGGCCCCCAGATACGCAGTATTTT. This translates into CATNRGPPDTQYF.

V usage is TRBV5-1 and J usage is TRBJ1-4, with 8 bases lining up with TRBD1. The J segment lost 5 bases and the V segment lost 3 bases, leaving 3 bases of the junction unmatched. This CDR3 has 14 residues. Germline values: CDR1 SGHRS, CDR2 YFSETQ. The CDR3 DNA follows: TGCGCCAGCAGCTCGGGACAGGCCAATGAAAAACTGTTTTTT. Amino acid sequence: CASSSGQANEKLFF.

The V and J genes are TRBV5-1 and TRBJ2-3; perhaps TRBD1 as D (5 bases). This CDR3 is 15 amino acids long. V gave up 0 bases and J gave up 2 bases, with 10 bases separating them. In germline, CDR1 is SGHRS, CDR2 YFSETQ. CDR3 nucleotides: TGCGCCAGCAGCTTGGCGGACACAGACACAGATACGCAGTATTTT. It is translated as CASSLADTDTDTQYF.

The CDR3 nucleotides are TGTGCCAGCAGGCCGGGACAGGGGGTTTCTGGAAACACCATATATTTT. This codes for CASRPGQGVSGNTIYF. This chain connects TRBV27 to TRBJ1-3; 11 bases align to TRBD1. The CDR3 totals 16 residues. The junction had 5 bases not matched to a gene; V was cut back by 6 bases and J by 1 base. Germline assignment: CDR1 MNHEY and CDR2 SMNVEV (reference sequence).

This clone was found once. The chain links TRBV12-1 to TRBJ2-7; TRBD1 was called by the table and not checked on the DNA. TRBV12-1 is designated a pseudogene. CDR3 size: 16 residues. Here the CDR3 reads CASSYDHWGQAYEQYF. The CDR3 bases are TGTGCCAGCAGCTACGATCATTGGGGACAGGCCTACGAGCAGTACTTC.

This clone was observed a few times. CDR3 region: CASGGQGSNYGYTF. CDR3 bases: TGTGCCAGTGGGGGACAGGGGTCTAACTATGGCTACACCTTC. The chain carries TRBV19 and TRBJ1-2; 10 bases are a match to TRBD1. After removal of 8 bases from V and 0 bases from J, the junction contained 3 bases not matched to a gene. The germline CDR1 and CDR2 sequences are LNHDA and SQIVND (reference sequence). This CDR3 contains 14 residues.

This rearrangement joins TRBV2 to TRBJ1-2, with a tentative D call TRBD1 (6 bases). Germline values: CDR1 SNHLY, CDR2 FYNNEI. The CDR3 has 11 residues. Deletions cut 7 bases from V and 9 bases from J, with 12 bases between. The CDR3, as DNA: TGTGCCAGCACACAGGGAGGGAGCTACACCTTC. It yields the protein CASTQGGSYTF. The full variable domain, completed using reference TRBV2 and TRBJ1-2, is EPEVTQTPSHQVTQMGQEVILRCVPISNHLYFYWYRQILGQKVEFLVSFYNNEISEKSEIFDDQFSVERPDGSNFTLKIRSTKLEDSAMYFCASTQGGSYTFGSGTRLTVV.

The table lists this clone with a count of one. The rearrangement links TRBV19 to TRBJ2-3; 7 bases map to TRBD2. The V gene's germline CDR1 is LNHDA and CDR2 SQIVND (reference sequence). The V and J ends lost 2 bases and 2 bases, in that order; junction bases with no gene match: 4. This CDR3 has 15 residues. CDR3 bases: TGTGCCAGTAGTATAAGAGCGGGAATCACAGATACGCAGTATTTT. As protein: CASSIRAGITDTQYF.

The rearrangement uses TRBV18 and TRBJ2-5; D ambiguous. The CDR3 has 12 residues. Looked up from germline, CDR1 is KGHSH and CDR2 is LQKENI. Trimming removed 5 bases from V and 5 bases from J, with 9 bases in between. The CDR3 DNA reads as TGTGCCAGCTCATCTACCGGGGAGACCCAGTACTTC. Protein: CASSSTGETQYF.

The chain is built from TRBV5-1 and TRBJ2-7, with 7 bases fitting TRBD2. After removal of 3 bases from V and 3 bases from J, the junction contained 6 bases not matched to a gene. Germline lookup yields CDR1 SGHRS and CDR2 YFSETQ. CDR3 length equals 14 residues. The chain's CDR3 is CASSSGGFDYEQYF. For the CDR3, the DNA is TGCGCCAGCAGCTCCGGGGGGTTTGACTACGAGCAGTACTTC.

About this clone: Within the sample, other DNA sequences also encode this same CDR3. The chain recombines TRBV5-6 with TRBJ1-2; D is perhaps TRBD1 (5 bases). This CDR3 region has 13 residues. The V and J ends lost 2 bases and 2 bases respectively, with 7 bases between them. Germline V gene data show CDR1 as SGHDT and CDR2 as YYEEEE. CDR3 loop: CASSLDSNYGYTF. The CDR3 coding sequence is TGTGCCAGCAGCTTAGACAGCAACTATGGCTACACCTTC. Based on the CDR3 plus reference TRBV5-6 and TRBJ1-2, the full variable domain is DAGVTQSPTHLIKTRGQQVTLRCSPKSGHDTVSWYQQALGQGPQFIFQYYEEEERQRGNFPDRFSGHQFPNYSSELNVNALLLGDSALYLCASSLDSNYGYTFGSGTRLTVV.